One and the same sample provided the 18 T cell receptor beta chains below, sequenced in a study of blood T cell repertoires in COVID-19. Clones were sequenced by immunoSEQ multiplex PCR, and TCRdb holds only the in-frame ones, with some missing. The table includes over 200,000 clones, 84% detected once. The sequenced sample was peripheral blood. Receptor source: a man in his forties who had recovered from COVID-19.

The DNA for the CDR3 is TGCGCCAGCAGCTCAGGAATTCGGACAGGGGGCGATGGCTACACCTTC. This translates into CASSSGIRTGGDGYTF. This chain joins TRBV4-1 and TRBJ1-2; 11 bases are shared with TRBD1. CDR1 and CDR2 from the germline V gene are MGHRA and YSYEKL. Trimming removed 5 bases from V and 6 bases from J; junction bases left unmatched: 11. CDR3 length equals 16 residues.

The gene calls are TRBV6-5 and TRBJ1-1; tentatively, D is TRBD1 (6 bases). Trimming took off 1 base at V and 1 base at J, with 13 bases between the two ends. This CDR3 spans 16 amino acids. Per the germline V gene, CDR1 is MNHEY and CDR2 is SVGAGI. CDR3 sequence (DNA): TGTGCCAGCAGTTACTGGAATAGGGGGACGAACACTGAAGCTTTCTTT. This codes for CASSYWNRGTNTEAFF.

This chain uses TRBV10-2 with TRBJ1-6; 10 bases line up with TRBD1. V shed 4 bases, J shed 7 bases, and the junction held 10 bases outside the gene matches. This CDR3 contains 17 residues. Germline loops: CDR1 WSHSY, CDR2 SAAADI. The CDR3 nucleotides read TGCGCCAGCAGTGGAACCAGGACAGGGGGATGGAATTCACCCCTCCACTTT. Translating gives CASSGTRTGGWNSPLHF.

The table lists this clone with a count of one. V and J are TRBV2 and TRBJ1-1; D may be TRBD1 (5 bases). The CDR3 runs 14 residues. CDR1 SNHLY and CDR2 FYNNEI come from the germline V gene. The V and J ends lost 6 bases and 5 bases respectively, with 16 bases between them. CDR3 in DNA: TGTGCCAGCAGCCCCGGGGGGAGGAAGACTGAAGCTTTCTTT. This translates into CASSPGGRKTEAFF.

The chain uses TRBV18 and TRBJ1-2; 8 positions agree with TRBD1. From germline, CDR1 is KGHSH and CDR2 LQKENI. J lost 4 bases, V lost 3 bases, and 1 base had no gene match. The CDR3 totals 13 residues. CDR3 DNA sequence: TGTGCCAGCTCACCGGACAGGGTCTATGGCTACACCTTC. Translated: CASSPDRVYGYTF. The entire variable domain, with the rest obtained from reference TRBV18 and TRBJ1-2, is as follows: NAGVMQNPRHLVRRRGQEARLRCSPMKGHSHVYWYRQLPEEGLKFMVYLQKENIIDESGMPKERFSAEFPKEGPSILRIQQVVRGDSAAYFCASSPDRVYGYTFGSGTRLTVV.

The rearrangement joins TRBV11-2 to TRBJ2-3, with 8 bases lining up with TRBD2. Germline values: CDR1 SGHAT, CDR2 FQNNGV. The CDR3 contains 15 residues. V lost 3 bases, J lost 3 bases, and 5 bases stayed unmatched. The CDR3 protein is CASSLLSGTTDTQYF. Here the CDR3 DNA reads TGTGCCAGCAGCTTGCTTAGCGGGACGACAGATACGCAGTATTTT.

The rearrangement links TRBV6-1 to TRBJ1-1; tentatively, D is TRBD1 (5 bases). V was clipped by 4 bases and J by 1 base, with 16 bases between them. This CDR3 is built from 16 residues. CDR1 and CDR2 (germline): MNHNS, SASEGT. The CDR3: CASSASRQRRNTEAFF. The DNA of the CDR3 is TGTGCCAGCAGTGCATCACGACAGCGACGGAACACTGAAGCTTTCTTT.

This clone was detected once. This chain connects TRBV11-3 to TRBJ2-7; a weak D match, TRBD1 (6 bases). The CDR3 is made up of 15 amino acids. Trimming pared 2 bases from V and 3 bases from J, leaving 14 bases between. The germline V gene has CDR1 SGHNT and CDR2 YENEEA. The chain's CDR3 is CASSLTNRAGYEQYF. CDR3 DNA: TGTGCCAGCAGCTTAACTAACAGGGCAGGCTACGAGCAGTACTTC.

V is TRBV3-1 (or the pseudogene TRBV3-2) and J is TRBJ2-5; 7 bases map to TRBD2. CDR3 length: 14 amino acids. V gave up 3 bases and J gave up 2 bases; unmatched junction bases: 3. The germline V gene encodes CDR1 LGHDT and CDR2 YNNKEL (reference sequence). Here the CDR3 reads CASSQEGGQETQYF. CDR3 DNA: TGTGCCAGCAGCCAGGAGGGAGGGCAAGAGACCCAGTACTTC.

The genes are TRBV2 and TRBJ2-7, with a tentative D call TRBD2 (6 bases). Trimming stripped 6 bases from V and 6 bases from J, with 12 bases between. The CDR3 has 12 amino acids. Germline values: CDR1 SNHLY, CDR2 FYNNEI. The CDR3 sequence is CASRELGLEQYF. As DNA, the CDR3 is TGTGCCAGCAGGGAGCTGGGACTCGAGCAGTACTTC.

The chain uses TRBV27 and TRBJ1-2; TRBD1 matches 8 bases. Trimming took 4 bases from V and 7 from J; bases not matched to a gene: 14. CDR1 and CDR2 (germline): MNHEY, SMNVEV (reference sequence). This CDR3 contains 16 residues. CDR3 region: CASSYRAGTGSFGYTF. The DNA of the CDR3 is TGTGCCAGCAGTTATCGGGCAGGGACAGGATCTTTTGGCTACACCTTC.

CDR3: CASSVGTGSSNTGELFF. CDR3 DNA: TGTGCCAGCTCCGTCGGGACAGGGTCTTCGAACACCGGGGAGCTGTTTTTT. V usage is TRBV18 and J usage is TRBJ2-2, with 9 bases matching TRBD1. The length of the CDR3 is 17 residues. Germline CDR1 KGHSH, CDR2 LQKENI. The J segment lost 0 bases and the V segment lost 6 bases, leaving 8 bases of the junction unmatched.

There are a few counts of this clone. The chain has TRBV4-3 and TRBJ2-1; 9 bases line up with TRBD2. In germline, CDR1 is LGHNA, CDR2 YSLEER. This CDR3 region has 14 residues. Losses at the gene ends were 1 base for V and 8 bases for J; bases not matched to a gene: 3. CDR3 in DNA: TGCGCCAGCAGCCAAGTCGGGACTAGCTATGAGCAGTTCTTC. It yields the protein CASSQVGTSYEQFF.

This chain joins TRBV5-4 and TRBJ2-5; D is uncertain. This CDR3 is built from 14 residues. Germline V gives CDR1 SGHNT, CDR2 YYREEE (reference sequence). Trimming pared 5 bases from V and 1 base from J, leaving 12 bases between. CDR3 region: CASRRAVTQETQYF. Here the CDR3 DNA reads TGTGCCAGCAGACGCGCGGTTACCCAAGAGACCCAGTACTTC.

The genes are TRBV7-8 and TRBJ1-5; D not certain. Germline CDR1 SGHVS, CDR2 FQNEAQ. Trimming removed 0 bases from V and 1 base from J, with 13 bases in between. The CDR3 consists of 17 residues. The CDR3 protein is CASSLARAGVSNQPQHF. The CDR3 nucleotides read TGTGCCAGCAGCTTAGCCCGGGCGGGTGTGAGCAATCAGCCCCAGCATTTT.

This clone was observed a handful of times. The rearrangement joins TRBV18 to TRBJ2-7; 9 positions match TRBD2. Losses at the gene ends were 1 base for V and 5 bases for J; bases not matched to a gene: 3. CDR3 length equals 14 residues. The germline V gene has CDR1 KGHSH and CDR2 LQKENI. The CDR3 loop reads CASSPQGLAHEQYF. The DNA of the CDR3 is TGTGCCAGCTCACCACAGGGACTAGCCCACGAGCAGTACTTC.

This rearrangement joins TRBV4-1 to TRBJ1-1, with D unresolved. This CDR3 is built from 16 residues. Germline V gene sequence: CDR1 MGHRA, CDR2 YSYEKL. Trimming took 1 base from V and 0 from J, leaving 12 bases between them. Written as DNA, the CDR3 is TGCGCCAGCAGCCAAGTCGCAACGGGGATGAACACTGAAGCTTTCTTT. Its protein is CASSQVATGMNTEAFF.

The chain is built from TRBV18 and TRBJ1-1, with unresolved D. Trimming pared 6 bases from V and 1 base from J, leaving 9 bases between. Germline V gives CDR1 KGHSH, CDR2 LQKENI. This CDR3 contains 13 residues. CDR3 in amino acids: CASSPTTNTEAFF. The CDR3 nucleotides are TGTGCCAGCTCCCCTACCACGAACACTGAAGCTTTCTTT.